This passage covers 12 T cell receptor beta chains from one sample sequenced in a study of shared clonotypes between healthy human individuals. TCRdb's table, derived via immunoSEQ multiplex PCR, lists solely in-frame clones and lacks some. The sample lists about 670,000 clones; about two thirds were seen once. The sequenced material came from memory CD4+ T cells sorted from blood. Specified subset: CD45RA-negative fraction. These receptors were collected from a woman aged 25 to 45 in good health.

About this clone itself: Other nucleotide sequences in the sample specify the same CDR3. The V call is TRBV11-3, the J call TRBJ2-1; D gene uncertain. The CDR3 has 12 amino acids. From germline, CDR1 is SGHNT and CDR2 YENEEA. V lost 3 bases, J lost 5 bases, and 5 bases lay in between. CDR3 nucleotide sequence: TGTGCCAGCAGCTTCGTTGACAATGAGCAGTTCTTC. Translating it yields CASSFVDNEQFF.

The rearrangement uses TRBV21-1 and TRBJ2-1; the table gives TRBD1 as D, unverified against the DNA. TRBV21-1 is classified as a pseudogene. CDR3 length: 14 residues. The CDR3 here is CASSTNDRSNEQFF. The CDR3 coding sequence is TGTGCCAGCAGCACTAACGACAGATCCAATGAGCAGTTCTTC.

The chain combines TRBV5-1 with TRBJ2-7; a possible D gene is TRBD1 (5 bases). The V end was cut by 3 bases, the J end by 4 bases, with 8 bases between. The CDR3 runs to 12 residues. The germline V gene encodes CDR1 SGHRS and CDR2 YFSETQ. The CDR3 here is CASSSKGYEQYF. The DNA of the CDR3 is TGCGCCAGCAGCTCAAAGGGGTACGAGCAGTACTTC.

The gene calls are TRBV6-5 and TRBJ2-7; D perhaps matches TRBD1 (5 bases). The CDR3 runs 14 residues. Per germline, CDR1 MNHEY and CDR2 SVGAGI. The germline V and J ends were trimmed by 2 bases and 2 bases, with 10 bases remaining between them. The CDR3 sequence: CASSYRTTAYEQYF. CDR3 DNA: TGTGCCAGCAGTTACCGGACAACCGCCTACGAGCAGTACTTC.

The V call is TRBV29-1, the J call TRBJ2-5; D unresolved. Deletions cut 3 bases from V and 5 bases from J, with 7 bases between. The CDR3 spans 11 residues. Germline-derived CDR1 and CDR2 are SQVTM and ANQGSEA. The DNA for the CDR3 is TGCAGCGTTGAGGGGTGGGAGACCCAGTACTTC. It specifies CSVEGWETQYF.

The V and J genes are TRBV5-1 and TRBJ2-1; possible D gene TRBD2, 6 bases. The V end was cut by 10 bases, the J end by 2 bases, with 13 bases between. CDR3 length equals 13 residues. CDR1 is SGHRS and CDR2 is YFSETQ in the germline V gene. CDR3 nucleotide sequence: TGCGCCTCCCACTCGGGGGCCTACAATGAGCAGTTCTTC. It translates to CASHSGAYNEQFF.

This clone was seen a handful of times. A much larger clone lies one base from this, so it may be a read error. This chain uses TRBV9 with TRBJ2-7, with D perhaps TRBD1 or TRBD2 (5 bases each). Trimming removed 5 bases from V and 3 bases from J, with 9 bases in between. The CDR3 covers 12 residues. CDR1 SGDLS and CDR2 YYNGEE come from the germline V gene. The CDR3 protein is CASSGDGYEQYF. The DNA for the CDR3 is TGTGCCAGCAGTGGGGACGGCTACGAGCAGTACTTC.

This chain uses TRBV19 with TRBJ2-4; 9 nucleotides match TRBD2. The V and J ends lost 6 bases and 0 bases, in that order; junction bases with no gene match: 12. Per germline, CDR1 LNHDA and CDR2 SQIVND (reference sequence). The CDR3 loop spans 18 amino acids. Written as DNA, the CDR3 is TGTGCCAGTAGGGGGTGGCGGGAGGGCGGCTTAGCCAAAAACATTCAGTACTTC. Its translation: CASRGWREGGLAKNIQYF.

CDR3 sequence (DNA): TGTGCCAGCAGCCCTGGGGGGACAACACAAGAGACCCAGTACTTC. Translation: CASSPGGTTQETQYF. The chain employs TRBV7-9 and TRBJ2-5; D possibly uses TRBD1 or TRBD2 (6 bases each). This CDR3 spans 15 amino acids. Per germline, CDR1 SEHNR and CDR2 FQNEAQ (reference sequence). Between the trimmed V and J ends, which lost 5 bases and 2 bases, there was a span of 15 bases.

The V call is TRBV6-1, the J call TRBJ1-2; possible D gene TRBD1, 6 bases. Per germline, CDR1 MNHNS and CDR2 SASEGT. V shed 4 bases and J shed 8 bases, with 23 bases lying between them. The CDR3 is made up of 16 amino acids. The CDR3 here is CASSGRTEFSRLGYTF. The CDR3 DNA sequence: TGTGCCAGCAGTGGGCGGACAGAGTTCTCTAGACTCGGCTACACCTTC.

As DNA, the CDR3 is TGCGCCAGCAGTCAAGGGTATAGCAGGGGTCGCTGTGAAAAACTGTTTTTT. Amino acid sequence: CASSQGYSRGRCEKLFF. V and J are TRBV23-1 and TRBJ1-4; D perhaps matches TRBD1 (6 bases). TRBV23-1 is an ORF for which the function is uncertain. The V end was cut by 2 bases, the J end by 7 bases, with 20 bases between. The CDR3 has 17 residues.

The chain recombines TRBV10-1 with TRBJ2-7; no clear D. This CDR3 region has 15 residues. Germline V gene lookup returns CDR1 WNHNN and CDR2 SYGVQD (reference sequence). V lost 3 bases to trimming and J lost 3 bases, with 15 bases between them. CDR3 DNA sequence: TGCGCCAGCAGTGACGGGCAGCCACCTTACTACGAGCAGTACTTC. It codes for CASSDGQPPYYEQYF.